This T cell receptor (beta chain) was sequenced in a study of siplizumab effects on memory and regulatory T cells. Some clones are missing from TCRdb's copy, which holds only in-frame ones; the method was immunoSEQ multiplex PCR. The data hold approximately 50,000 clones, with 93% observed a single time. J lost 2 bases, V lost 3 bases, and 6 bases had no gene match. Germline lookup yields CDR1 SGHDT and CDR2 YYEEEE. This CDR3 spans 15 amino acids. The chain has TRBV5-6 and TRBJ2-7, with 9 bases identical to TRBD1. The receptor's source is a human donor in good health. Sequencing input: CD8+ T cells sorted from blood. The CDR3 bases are TGTGCCAGCAGCTCAGGGACAGGGCGAACCTACGAGCAGTACTTC. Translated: CASSSGTGRTYEQYF.